These 13 T cell receptor beta chains were sequenced from one sample in a study of cytomegalovirus exposure and HLA in healthy donors. The primer mix had 60 Vbeta and 13 Jbeta primers. Data came from immunoSEQ multiplex PCR; TCRdb stores just in-frame clones and leaves some out. In the table there are approximately 150,000 clones, roughly 79% of which are singletons. Input material: PBMCs. The receptors here all came from a male donor in good health and CMV-seropositive.

The chain recombines TRBV10-3 with TRBJ1-1; TRBD1 might be the D (6 bases). The CDR3 length is 14 residues. The germline V and J ends were trimmed by 7 bases and 4 bases, with 16 bases remaining between them. Germline lookup yields CDR1 ENHRY and CDR2 SYGVKD. CDR3 coding DNA: TGTGCCATCACTTCGGGGGGGGGCGGCACTGAAGCTTTCTTT. It codes for CAITSGGGGTEAFF.

This chain connects TRBV6-1 to TRBJ1-1; D unclear. Germline V gene data show CDR1 as MNHNS and CDR2 as SASEGT. The ends were cut back, 5 bases at V and 2 bases at J, with 6 bases in the middle. This CDR3 contains 12 residues. As DNA, the CDR3 is TGTGCCAGCAGTTTCGGTAACACTGAAGCTTTCTTT. Translating gives CASSFGNTEAFF.

The CDR3 region is CASSVGRGNTEAFF. For the CDR3, the DNA is TGTGCCAGCAGCGTAGGCAGGGGGAACACTGAAGCTTTCTTT. This chain uses TRBV9 with TRBJ1-1; D perhaps matches TRBD1 (6 bases). Germline CDR1 reads SGDLS; CDR2 reads YYNGEE. V lost 0 bases and J 1 base, leaving 7 bases between the germline ends. The CDR3 runs 14 residues.

This chain connects TRBV5-1 to TRBJ2-5, with 9 bases identical to TRBD2. The CDR3 has 15 residues. Unmatched junction bases numbered 5, after V lost 0 bases and J lost 5 bases. The germline CDR1 and CDR2 sequences are SGHRS and YFSETQ. Here the CDR3 DNA reads TGCGCCAGCAGCTTGGTAGCGGGGGTCGCGGAGACCCAGTACTTC. Amino acids: CASSLVAGVAETQYF.

J is TRBJ2-5 and V is TRBV5-1; TRBD1 matches at 12 bases. V gave up 3 bases and J gave up 7 bases; unmatched junction bases: 13. Germline V gene sequence: CDR1 SGHRS, CDR2 YFSETQ. The CDR3 covers 17 residues. The CDR3 region has the DNA TGCGCCAGCAGCTCCGTCCCGGGACAGGGGGCGGGGGGGACCCAGTACTTC. Amino acids: CASSSVPGQGAGGTQYF.

The gene calls are TRBV15 and TRBJ1-1, with 7 bases aligning to TRBD1. V gave up 2 bases and J gave up 1 base; unmatched junction bases: 7. Germline V CDR1 and CDR2: LNHNV, YYDKDF (reference sequence). The CDR3 has 16 residues. This CDR3 reads CATSRYMRQGNTEAFF. In nucleotides, the CDR3 is TGTGCCACCAGCAGATATATGAGACAGGGGAACACTGAAGCTTTCTTT.

The chain links TRBV2 to TRBJ1-6; 9 nucleotides agree with TRBD1. CDR1 and CDR2 from the germline V gene are SNHLY and FYNNEI. This CDR3 is 15 amino acids long. Trimming removed 8 bases from V and 2 bases from J; junction bases left unmatched: 4. CDR3 in DNA: TGTGCCAGCGGGACAGGGCTTACCTATAATTCACCCCTCCACTTT. Residues: CASGTGLTYNSPLHF.

J is TRBJ2-5 and V is TRBV7-2; 8 nucleotides align to TRBD2. Germline values: CDR1 SGHTA, CDR2 FQGNSA. CDR3 length: 15 amino acids. V was clipped by 3 bases and J by 5 bases; unmatched bases: 8. This chain's CDR3 is CASSFSGGAWETQYF. The CDR3 nucleotides are TGTGCCAGCAGCTTTTCCGGGGGGGCGTGGGAGACCCAGTACTTC.

The gene calls are TRBV6-4 and TRBJ2-3; 11 nucleotides align to TRBD2. V lost 0 bases, J lost 1 base, and 3 bases stayed unmatched. The CDR3 covers 17 residues. Per the germline V gene, CDR1 is MRHNA and CDR2 is SNTAGT. CDR3: CASSDSTSGEGTDTQYF. The CDR3 nucleotides read TGTGCCAGCAGTGACTCGACTAGCGGGGAGGGCACAGATACGCAGTATTTT.

The genes are TRBV6-5 and TRBJ2-1, with 10 bases that match TRBD2. The CDR3 has 14 amino acids. With 4 bases clipped from V and 4 bases from J, the junction kept 1 base outside the gene matches. From germline, CDR1 is MNHEY and CDR2 SVGAGI. CDR3 region: CASSLGLAYNEQFF. The CDR3 DNA reads TGTGCCAGCAGTTTGGGACTAGCGTACAATGAGCAGTTCTTC.

In its sample, this clone was seen a few times. The gene calls are TRBV5-1 and TRBJ1-4; unclear D gene. This CDR3 spans 14 amino acids. The germline V and J ends were trimmed by 4 bases and 8 bases, with 15 bases remaining between them. The germline V gene encodes CDR1 SGHRS and CDR2 YFSETQ. Here the CDR3 DNA reads TGCGCCAGCAGCCAGGACGCCGGGAGGGAAAAACTGTTTTTT. The encoded protein is CASSQDAGREKLFF. The entire variable domain, with the rest obtained from reference TRBV5-1 and TRBJ1-4, is as follows: KAGVTQTPRYLIKTRGQQVTLSCSPISGHRSVSWYQQTPGQGLQFLFEYFSETQRNKGNFPGRFSGRQFSNSRSEMNVSTLELGDSALYLCASSQDAGREKLFFGSGTQLSVL.

The chain recombines TRBV27 with TRBJ1-2, with 7 bases matching TRBD1. CDR3 size: 14 residues. From germline, CDR1 is MNHEY and CDR2 SMNVEV (reference sequence). With 3 bases clipped from V and 8 bases from J, the junction kept 9 bases outside the gene matches. As DNA, the CDR3 is TGTGCCAGCAGTTTGGATAGGGGGCGCGGCGGCTACACCTTC. Its translation is CASSLDRGRGGYTF.

This clone was picked up a small number of times. The rearrangement links TRBV30 to TRBJ2-3; D might be TRBD1 (7 bases). The CDR3 runs to 15 residues. Germline V gives CDR1 GTSNPN, CDR2 SVGIG (reference sequence). V was pared by 8 bases and J by 1 base, with 19 bases between. The CDR3, as DNA: TGTGCCGGAGACAGGGACTCGTTCGGCACAGATACGCAGTATTTT. Its translation is CAGDRDSFGTDTQYF.